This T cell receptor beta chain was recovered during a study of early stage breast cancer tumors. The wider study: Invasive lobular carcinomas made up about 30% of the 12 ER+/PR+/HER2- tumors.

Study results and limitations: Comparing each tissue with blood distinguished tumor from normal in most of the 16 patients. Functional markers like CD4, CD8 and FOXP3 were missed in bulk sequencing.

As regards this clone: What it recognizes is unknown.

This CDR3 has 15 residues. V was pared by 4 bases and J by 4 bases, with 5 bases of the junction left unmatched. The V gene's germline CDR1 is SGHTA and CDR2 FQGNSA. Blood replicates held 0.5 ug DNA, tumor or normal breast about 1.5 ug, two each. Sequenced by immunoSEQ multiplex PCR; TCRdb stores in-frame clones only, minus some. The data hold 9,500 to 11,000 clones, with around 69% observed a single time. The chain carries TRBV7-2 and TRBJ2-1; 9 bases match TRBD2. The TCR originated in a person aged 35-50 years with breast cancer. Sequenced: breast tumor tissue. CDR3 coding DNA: TGTGCCAGCAGCTCAAGCGGGGGGACGTACAATGAGCAGTTCTTC. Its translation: CASSSSGGTYNEQFF. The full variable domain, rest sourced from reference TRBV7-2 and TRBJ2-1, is GAGVSQSPSNKVTEKGKDVELRCDPISGHTALYWYRQSLGQGLEFLIYFQGNSAPDKSGLPSDRFSAERTGGSVSTLTIQRTQQEDSAVYLCASSSSGGTYNEQFFGPGTRLTVL.